This T cell receptor beta chain was sequenced for a study of cytomegalovirus exposure and HLA in healthy donors. Germline CDR1 WNHNN, CDR2 SYGVQD (reference sequence). There are 12 residues in the CDR3. V shed 8 bases and J shed 7 bases, with 14 bases lying between them. PCR employed 60 Vbeta and 13 Jbeta primers. Profiling relied on immunoSEQ multiplex PCR, and the TCRdb table lists in-frame clones only, not all of them. The sample carries roughly 150,000 clones, 65% to 85% recorded once. The origin of this receptor is a woman between 18 and 29 years old in good health and CMV-seronegative. The V call is TRBV10-1, the J call TRBJ1-2; D gene ambiguous. The specimen was PBMCs. The CDR3 sequence: CASLIGVGGYTF. As DNA, the CDR3 is TGCGCCAGCTTGATCGGGGTTGGTGGCTACACCTTC.